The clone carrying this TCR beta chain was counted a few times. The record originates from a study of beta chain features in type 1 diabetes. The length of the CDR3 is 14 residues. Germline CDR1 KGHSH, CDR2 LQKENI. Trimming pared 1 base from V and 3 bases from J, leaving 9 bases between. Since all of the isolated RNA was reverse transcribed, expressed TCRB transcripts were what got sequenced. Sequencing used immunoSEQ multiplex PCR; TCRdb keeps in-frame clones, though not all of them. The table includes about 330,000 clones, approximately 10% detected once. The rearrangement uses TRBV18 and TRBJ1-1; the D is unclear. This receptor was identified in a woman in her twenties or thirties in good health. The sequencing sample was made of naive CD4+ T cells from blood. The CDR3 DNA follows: TGTGCCAGCTCACCACTTCGGGGAGACACTGAAGCTTTCTTT. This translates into CASSPLRGDTEAFF. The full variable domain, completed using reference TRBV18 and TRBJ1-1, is NAGVMQNPRHLVRRRGQEARLRCSPMKGHSHVYWYRQLPEEGLKFMVYLQKENIIDESGMPKERFSAEFPKEGPSILRIQQVVRGDSAAYFCASSPLRGDTEAFFGQGTRLTVV.